This is a list of T cell receptor beta chains from one sample in a study of blood T cell repertoires in COVID-19. Clones were sequenced by immunoSEQ multiplex PCR, and TCRdb holds only the in-frame ones, with some missing. The sample holds tens of thousands of clones; approximately 83% are singletons and the top ten take around 3.2%. Sequencing was done on a sample of peripheral blood. The receptors come from an elderly man with acute or convalescent COVID-19. Each CDR3 is given without its conserved first and last residue.

CDR3 protein: ASSPGEVHYGYT; CDR3 length: 12; J gene: TRBJ1-2; V gene: TRBV6-4
CDR3 protein: ASTSSSGGADTQY; CDR3 length: 13; J gene: TRBJ2-3; V gene: TRBV6-2/TRBV6-3
CDR3 protein: ASSIGGRGSSHQPQH; CDR3 length: 15; J gene: TRBJ1-5; V gene: TRBV19
CDR3 protein: ASSGLTKQETQY; CDR3 length: 12; J gene: TRBJ2-5; V gene: TRBV2
CDR3 protein: ASSLGTGQETQY; CDR3 length: 12; J gene: TRBJ2-5; V gene: TRBV5-1
CDR3 protein: ASSQAGGDGRANEKLF; CDR3 length: 16; J gene: TRBJ1-4; V gene: TRBV14
CDR3 protein: ASKGASSYEQY; CDR3 length: 11; J gene: TRBJ2-7; V gene: TRBV6-5
CDR3 protein: SVGRTGSYNEQF; CDR3 length: 12; J gene: TRBJ2-1; V gene: TRBV29-1
CDR3 protein: ATSDRQGHRQF; CDR3 length: 11; J gene: TRBJ2-1; V gene: TRBV24-1
CDR3 protein: ASSYGGDTQY; CDR3 length: 10; J gene: TRBJ2-3; V gene: TRBV9
CDR3 protein: ASNGQGVYGYT; CDR3 length: 11; J gene: TRBJ1-2; V gene: TRBV9
CDR3 protein: ASSGPGLAGYEQY; CDR3 length: 13; J gene: TRBJ2-7; V gene: TRBV11-3
CDR3 protein: ASSEAPGPGTGNSEQF; CDR3 length: 16; J gene: TRBJ2-1; V gene: TRBV2
CDR3 protein: ASSLGGFRQEENTEAF; CDR3 length: 16; J gene: TRBJ1-1; V gene: TRBV11-3
CDR3 protein: ASRAGQGRDEQY; CDR3 length: 12; J gene: TRBJ2-7; V gene: TRBV6-5
CDR3 protein: ASTLDRNQPQH; CDR3 length: 11; J gene: TRBJ1-5; V gene: TRBV7-2
CDR3 protein: ASRGQGADTQY; CDR3 length: 11; J gene: TRBJ2-3; V gene: TRBV10-1